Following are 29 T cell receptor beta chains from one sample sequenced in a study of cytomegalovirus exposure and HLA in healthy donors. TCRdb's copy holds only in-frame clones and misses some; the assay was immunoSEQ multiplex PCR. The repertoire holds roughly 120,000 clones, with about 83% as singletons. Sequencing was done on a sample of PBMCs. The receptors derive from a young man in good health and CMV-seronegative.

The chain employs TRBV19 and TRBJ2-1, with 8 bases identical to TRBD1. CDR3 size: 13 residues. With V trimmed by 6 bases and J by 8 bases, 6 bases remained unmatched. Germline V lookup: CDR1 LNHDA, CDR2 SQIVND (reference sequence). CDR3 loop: CASRTGARHEQFF. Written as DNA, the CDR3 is TGTGCCAGTAGGACAGGGGCGCGGCATGAGCAGTTCTTC.

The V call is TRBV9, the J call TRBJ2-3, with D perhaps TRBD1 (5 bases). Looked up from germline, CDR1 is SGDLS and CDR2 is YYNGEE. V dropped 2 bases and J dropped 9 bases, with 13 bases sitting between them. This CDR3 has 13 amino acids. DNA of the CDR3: TGTGCCAGCAGCGTGGCACAGGCCGACACGCAGTATTTT. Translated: CASSVAQADTQYF.

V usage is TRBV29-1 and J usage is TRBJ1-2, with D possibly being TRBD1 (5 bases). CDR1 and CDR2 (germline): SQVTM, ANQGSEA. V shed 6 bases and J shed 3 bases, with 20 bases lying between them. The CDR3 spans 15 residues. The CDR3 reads CSVLPPGKVDYGYTF. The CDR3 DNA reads TGCAGCGTCCTACCCCCAGGGAAGGTCGACTATGGCTACACCTTC. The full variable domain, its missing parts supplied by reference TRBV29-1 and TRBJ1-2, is SAVISQKPSRDICQRGTSLTIQCQVDSQVTMMFWYRQQPGQSLTLIATANQGSEATYESGFVIDKFPISRPNLTFSTLTVSNMSPEDSSIYLCSVLPPGKVDYGYTFGSGTRLTVV.

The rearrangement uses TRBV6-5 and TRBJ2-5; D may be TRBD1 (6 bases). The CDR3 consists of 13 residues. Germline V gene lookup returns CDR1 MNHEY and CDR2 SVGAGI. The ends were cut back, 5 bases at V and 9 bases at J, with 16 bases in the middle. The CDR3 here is CASSDGQSVAQYF. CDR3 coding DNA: TGTGCCAGCAGTGACGGACAGTCCGTGGCCCAGTACTTC.

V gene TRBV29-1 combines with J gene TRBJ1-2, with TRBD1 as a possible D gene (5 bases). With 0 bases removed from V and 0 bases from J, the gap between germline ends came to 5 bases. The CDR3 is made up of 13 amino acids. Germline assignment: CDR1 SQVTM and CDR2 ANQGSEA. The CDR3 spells CSVEETANYGYTF. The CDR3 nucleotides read TGCAGCGTTGAAGAGACAGCTAACTATGGCTACACCTTC.

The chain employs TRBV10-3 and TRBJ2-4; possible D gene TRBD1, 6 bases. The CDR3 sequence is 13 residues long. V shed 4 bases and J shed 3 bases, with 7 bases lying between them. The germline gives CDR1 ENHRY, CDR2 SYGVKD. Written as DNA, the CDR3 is TGTGCCATCAGTGTGGACAGCAAAAACATTCAGTACTTC. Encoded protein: CAISVDSKNIQYF.

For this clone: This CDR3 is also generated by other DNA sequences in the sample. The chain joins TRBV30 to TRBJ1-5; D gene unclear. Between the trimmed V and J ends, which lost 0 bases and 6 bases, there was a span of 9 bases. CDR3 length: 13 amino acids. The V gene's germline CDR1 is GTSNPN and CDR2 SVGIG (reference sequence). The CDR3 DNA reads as TGTGCCTGGAGTGTAGGCGGCGGTCAGCCCCAGCATTTT. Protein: CAWSVGGGQPQHF.

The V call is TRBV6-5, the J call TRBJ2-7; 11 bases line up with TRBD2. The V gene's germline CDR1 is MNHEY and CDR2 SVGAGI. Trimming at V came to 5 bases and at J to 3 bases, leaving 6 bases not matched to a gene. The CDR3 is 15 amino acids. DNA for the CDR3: TGTGCCAGCAGTGCACTAGCGGGAGACAACTACGAGCAGTACTTC. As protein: CASSALAGDNYEQYF.

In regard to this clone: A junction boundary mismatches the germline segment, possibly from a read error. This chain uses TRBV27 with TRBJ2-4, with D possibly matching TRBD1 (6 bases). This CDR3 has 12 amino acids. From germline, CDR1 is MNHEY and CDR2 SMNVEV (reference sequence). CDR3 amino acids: CASSLGTGRRVW. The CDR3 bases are TGTGCCAGCAGTTTAGGTACAGGGCGCCGAGTCTGG.

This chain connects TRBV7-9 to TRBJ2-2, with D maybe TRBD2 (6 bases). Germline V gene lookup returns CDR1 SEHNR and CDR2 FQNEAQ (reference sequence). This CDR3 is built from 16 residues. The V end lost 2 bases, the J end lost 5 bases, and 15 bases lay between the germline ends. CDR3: CASSLPPGVGTGELFF. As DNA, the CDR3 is TGTGCCAGCAGCTTACCTCCGGGGGTCGGAACCGGGGAGCTGTTTTTT.

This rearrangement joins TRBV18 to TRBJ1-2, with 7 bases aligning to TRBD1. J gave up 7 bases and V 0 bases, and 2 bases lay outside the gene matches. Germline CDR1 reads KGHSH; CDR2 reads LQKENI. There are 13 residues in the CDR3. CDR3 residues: CASSPPAGGGYTF. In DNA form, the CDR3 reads TGTGCCAGCTCACCACCTGCAGGGGGTGGCTACACCTTC.

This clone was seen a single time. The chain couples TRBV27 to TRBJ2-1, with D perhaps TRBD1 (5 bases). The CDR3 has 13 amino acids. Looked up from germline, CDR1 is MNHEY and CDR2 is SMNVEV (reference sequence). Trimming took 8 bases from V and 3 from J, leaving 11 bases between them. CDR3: CASRQINYNEQFF. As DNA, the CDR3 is TGTGCCAGCCGACAGATAAACTACAATGAGCAGTTCTTC.

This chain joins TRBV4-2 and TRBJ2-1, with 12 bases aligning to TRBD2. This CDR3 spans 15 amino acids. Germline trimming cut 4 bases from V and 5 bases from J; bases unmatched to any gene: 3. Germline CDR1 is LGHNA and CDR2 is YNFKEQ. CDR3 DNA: TGTGCCAGCAGCCCCGGACTAGCGGGGAACAATGAGCAGTTCTTC. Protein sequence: CASSPGLAGNNEQFF.

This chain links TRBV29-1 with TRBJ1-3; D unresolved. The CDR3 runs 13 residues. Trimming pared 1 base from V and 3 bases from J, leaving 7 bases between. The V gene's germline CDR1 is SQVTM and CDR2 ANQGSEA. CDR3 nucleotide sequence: TGCAGCGTTGAAGGCGGGAATGGAAACACCATATATTTT. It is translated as CSVEGGNGNTIYF.

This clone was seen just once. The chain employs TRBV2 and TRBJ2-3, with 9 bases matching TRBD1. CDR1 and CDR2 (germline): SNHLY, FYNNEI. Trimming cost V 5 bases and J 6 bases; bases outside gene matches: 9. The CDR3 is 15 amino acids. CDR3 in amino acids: CASSSETGGMDTQYF. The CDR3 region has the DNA TGTGCCAGCAGTTCGGAGACAGGGGGGATGGATACGCAGTATTTT.

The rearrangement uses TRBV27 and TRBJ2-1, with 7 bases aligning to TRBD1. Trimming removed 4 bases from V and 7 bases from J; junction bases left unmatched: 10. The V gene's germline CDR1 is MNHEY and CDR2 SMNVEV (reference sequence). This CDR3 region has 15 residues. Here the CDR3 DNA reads TGTGCCAGCAGTTCCAACAGGGGACGGGGAAATGAGCAGTTCTTC. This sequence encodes CASSSNRGRGNEQFF.

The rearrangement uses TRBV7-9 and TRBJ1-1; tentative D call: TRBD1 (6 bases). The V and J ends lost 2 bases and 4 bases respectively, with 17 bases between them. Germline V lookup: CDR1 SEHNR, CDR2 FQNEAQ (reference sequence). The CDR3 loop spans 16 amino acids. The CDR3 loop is CASSLIHGGRGTEAFF. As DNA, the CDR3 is TGTGCCAGCAGCTTAATCCACGGGGGGCGCGGCACTGAAGCTTTCTTT.

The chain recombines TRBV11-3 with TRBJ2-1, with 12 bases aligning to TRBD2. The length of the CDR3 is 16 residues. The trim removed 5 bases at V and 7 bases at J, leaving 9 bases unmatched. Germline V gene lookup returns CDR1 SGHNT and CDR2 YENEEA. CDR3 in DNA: TGTGCCAGCAGCCACCGACTAGCGGGAGCCTTTAATGAGCAGTTCTTC. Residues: CASSHRLAGAFNEQFF.

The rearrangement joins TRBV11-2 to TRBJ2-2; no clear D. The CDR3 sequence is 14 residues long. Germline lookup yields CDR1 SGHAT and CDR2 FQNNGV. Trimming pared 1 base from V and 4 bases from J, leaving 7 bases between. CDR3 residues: CASSLAPGTGELFF. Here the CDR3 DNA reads TGTGCCAGCAGCTTAGCGCCGGGCACCGGGGAGCTGTTTTTT.

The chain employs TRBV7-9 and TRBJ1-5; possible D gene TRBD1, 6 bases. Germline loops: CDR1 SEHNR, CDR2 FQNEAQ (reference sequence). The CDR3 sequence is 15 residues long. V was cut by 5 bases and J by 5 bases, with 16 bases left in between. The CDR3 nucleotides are TGTGCCAGCAGCCAAGGGGGGGGGCCGGATCAGCCCCAGCATTTT. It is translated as CASSQGGGPDQPQHF.

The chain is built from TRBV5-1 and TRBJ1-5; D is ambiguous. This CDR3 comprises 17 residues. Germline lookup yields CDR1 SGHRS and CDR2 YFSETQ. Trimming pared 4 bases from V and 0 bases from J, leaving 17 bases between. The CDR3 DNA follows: TGCGCCAGCAGCCTTGGCCCGCACAGTGATAGCAATCAGCCCCAGCATTTT. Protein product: CASSLGPHSDSNQPQHF.

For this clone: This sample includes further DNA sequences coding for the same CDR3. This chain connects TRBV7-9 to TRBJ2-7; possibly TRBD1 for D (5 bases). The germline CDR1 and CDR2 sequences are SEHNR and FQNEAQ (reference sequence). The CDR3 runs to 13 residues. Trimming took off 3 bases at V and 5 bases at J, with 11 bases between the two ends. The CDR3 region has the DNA TGTGCCAGCAGCTTCGCAGGGTCTGACGAGCAGTACTTC. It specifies CASSFAGSDEQYF.

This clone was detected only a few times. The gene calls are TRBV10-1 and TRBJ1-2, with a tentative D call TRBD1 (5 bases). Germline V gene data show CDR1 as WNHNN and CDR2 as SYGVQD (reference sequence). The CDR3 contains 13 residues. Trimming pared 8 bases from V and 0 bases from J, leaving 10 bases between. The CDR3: CASSRTPNYGYTF. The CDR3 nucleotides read TGCGCCAGCTCCAGGACACCTAACTATGGCTACACCTTC.

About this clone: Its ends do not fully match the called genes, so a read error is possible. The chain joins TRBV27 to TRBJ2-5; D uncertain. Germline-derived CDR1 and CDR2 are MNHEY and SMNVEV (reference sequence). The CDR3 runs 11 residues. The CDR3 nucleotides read TGTGCCAGCAGTCGCGGAGAGGCCCAGTACTTC. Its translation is CASSRGEAQYF.

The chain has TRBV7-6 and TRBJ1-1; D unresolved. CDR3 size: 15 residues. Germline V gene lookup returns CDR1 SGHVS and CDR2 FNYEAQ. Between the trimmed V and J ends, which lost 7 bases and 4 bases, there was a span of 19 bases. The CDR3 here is CASMPDGLVGTEAFF. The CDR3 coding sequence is TGTGCCAGCATGCCTGACGGACTTGTGGGCACTGAAGCTTTCTTT.

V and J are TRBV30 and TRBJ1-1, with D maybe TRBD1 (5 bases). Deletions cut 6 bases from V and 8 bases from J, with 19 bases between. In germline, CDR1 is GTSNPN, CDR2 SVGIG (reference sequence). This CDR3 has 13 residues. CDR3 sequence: CACRQGALSEAFF. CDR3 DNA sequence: TGTGCCTGCAGGCAAGGGGCTTTATCCGAAGCTTTCTTT. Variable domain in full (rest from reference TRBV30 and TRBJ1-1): SQTIHQWPATLVQPVGSPLSLECTVEGTSNPNLYWYRQAAGRGLQLLFYSVGIGQISSEVPQNLSASRPQDRQFILSSKKLLLSDSGFYLCACRQGALSEAFFGQGTRLTVV.

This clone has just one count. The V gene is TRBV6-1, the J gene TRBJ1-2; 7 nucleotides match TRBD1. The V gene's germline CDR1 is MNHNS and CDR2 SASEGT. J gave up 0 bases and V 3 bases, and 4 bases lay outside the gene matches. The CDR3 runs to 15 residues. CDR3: CASSEWTGPNYGYTF. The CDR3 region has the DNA TGTGCCAGCAGTGAGTGGACAGGCCCTAACTATGGCTACACCTTC.

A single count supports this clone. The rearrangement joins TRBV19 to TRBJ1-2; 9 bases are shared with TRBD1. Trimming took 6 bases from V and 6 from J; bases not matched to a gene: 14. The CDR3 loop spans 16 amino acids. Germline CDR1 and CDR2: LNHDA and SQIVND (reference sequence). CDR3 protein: CASSTQQGAWDDGYTF. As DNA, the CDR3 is TGTGCCAGTAGCACCCAACAGGGGGCATGGGACGATGGCTACACCTTC.

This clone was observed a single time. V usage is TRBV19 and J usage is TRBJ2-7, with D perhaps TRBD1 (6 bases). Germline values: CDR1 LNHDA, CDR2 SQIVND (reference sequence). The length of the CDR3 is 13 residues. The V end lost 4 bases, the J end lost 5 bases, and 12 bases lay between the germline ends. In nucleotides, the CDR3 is TGTGCCAGTAGTAATGGCAGGGGCCACGAGCAGTACTTC. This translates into CASSNGRGHEQYF.